The entry below describes one T cell receptor (beta chain). This specimen belongs to a study of blood T cell repertoires in COVID-19. Study-level background: Donors in the United States, Italy and Spain gave samples during acute or convalescent COVID-19. The analysed material was cDNA or gDNA that came from T cells, B-cell-depleted T cells, or PBMCs.

The assay was immunoSEQ multiplex PCR, and TCRdb's table has in-frame clones only and misses some. The table has 430,000 or so clones, around nine tenths seen once. From germline, CDR1 is LGHNA and CDR2 YSLEER. Germline trimming cut 4 bases from V and 0 bases from J; bases unmatched to any gene: 15. CDR3 length: 20 amino acids. Individuals aged about 18 to 89 years were recruited from 20 to 25 US areas. Participants reported their clinical history, and cohort assignment relied on those reports. The genes are TRBV4-3 and TRBJ2-6; 7 positions agree with TRBD2. Sequencing input: PBMCs or T cells enriched from blood (not recorded which). The source of this sequence is a woman aged 18-35 years who had been exposed to COVID-19. CDR3 coding DNA: TGCGCCAGCAGCCGGGTTGTGGCGGGGCCGGGGGGCTCTGGGGCCAACGTCCTGACTTTC. Translation: CASSRVVAGPGGSGANVLTF.